This TCR beta chain was sequenced in a study of cytomegalovirus exposure and HLA in healthy donors. Looking at the study overall: Membership in the Caucasian-associated ancestry cluster was found for 75% to 85% of nearly 400 genotyped donors.

PCR involved 60 Vbeta and 13 Jbeta primers. TCRdb's table, derived via immunoSEQ multiplex PCR, lists solely in-frame clones and lacks some. The table lists about 180,000 clones, 65% to 80% of them singletons. There are 15 residues in the CDR3. V shed 5 bases, J shed 2 bases, and the junction held 2 bases outside the gene matches. Germline V lookup: CDR1 SGHTA, CDR2 FQGNSA. In its sample, this clone was seen a few times. The TCR originated in a woman between 45 and 65 years old in good health and CMV-seropositive. Sequenced sample: PBMCs. V and J are TRBV7-2 and TRBJ2-5; 13 bases fit TRBD2. CDR3 sequence (DNA): TGTGCCAGCAGCCAACTAGCGGGGGGGCAAGAGACCCAGTACTTC. Protein sequence: CASSQLAGGQETQYF.